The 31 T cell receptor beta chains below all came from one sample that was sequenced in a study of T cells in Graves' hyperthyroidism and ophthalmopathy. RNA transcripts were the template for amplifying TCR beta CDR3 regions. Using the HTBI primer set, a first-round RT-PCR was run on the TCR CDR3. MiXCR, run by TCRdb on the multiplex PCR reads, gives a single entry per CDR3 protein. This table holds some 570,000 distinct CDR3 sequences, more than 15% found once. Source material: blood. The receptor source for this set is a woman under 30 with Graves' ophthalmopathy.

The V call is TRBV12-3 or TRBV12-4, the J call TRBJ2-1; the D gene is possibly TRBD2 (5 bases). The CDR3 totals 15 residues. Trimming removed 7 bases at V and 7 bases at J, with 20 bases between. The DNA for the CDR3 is TGTGCCAGCACCCCCGTTGGGGAGATGGGGAATGAGCAGTTCTTC. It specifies CASTPVGEMGNEQFF.

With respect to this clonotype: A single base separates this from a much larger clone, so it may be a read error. The CDR3 here is CASSFGGADLNQPQHF. Written as DNA, the CDR3 is TGTGCCAGCAGCTTTGGTGGGGCAGACCTCAATCAGCCCCAGCATTTT. The chain links TRBV7-8 to TRBJ1-5, with a possible D match to TRBD1 (5 bases). Trimming cost V 3 bases and J 3 bases, with 15 bases left between them. The CDR3 is made up of 16 amino acids. Germline loops: CDR1 SGHVS, CDR2 FQNEAQ.

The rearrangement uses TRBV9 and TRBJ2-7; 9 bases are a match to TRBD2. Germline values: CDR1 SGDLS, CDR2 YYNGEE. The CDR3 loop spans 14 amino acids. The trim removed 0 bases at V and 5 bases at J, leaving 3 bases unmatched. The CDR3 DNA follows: TGTGCCAGCAGCGTAGATCTAGCGGGACACGAGCAGTACTTC. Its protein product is CASSVDLAGHEQYF. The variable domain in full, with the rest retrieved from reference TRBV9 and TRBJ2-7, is DSGVTQTPKHLITATGQRVTLRCSPRSGDLSVYWYQQSLDQGLQFLIQYYNGEERAKGNILERFSAQQFPDLHSELNLSSLELGDSALYFCASSVDLAGHEQYFGPGTRLTVT.

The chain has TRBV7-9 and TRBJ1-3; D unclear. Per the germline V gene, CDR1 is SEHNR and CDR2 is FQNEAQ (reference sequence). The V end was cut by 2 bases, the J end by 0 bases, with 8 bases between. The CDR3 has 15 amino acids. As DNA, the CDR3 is TGTGCCAGCAGCTTATTACAGAACTCTGGAAACACCATATATTTT. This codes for CASSLLQNSGNTIYF.

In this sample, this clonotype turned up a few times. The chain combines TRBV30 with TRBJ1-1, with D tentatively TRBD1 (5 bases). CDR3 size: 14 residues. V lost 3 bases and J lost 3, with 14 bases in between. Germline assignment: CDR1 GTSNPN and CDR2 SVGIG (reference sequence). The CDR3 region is CAWRDSGFDTEAFF. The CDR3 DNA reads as TGTGCCTGGAGGGACTCAGGGTTTGACACTGAAGCTTTCTTT.

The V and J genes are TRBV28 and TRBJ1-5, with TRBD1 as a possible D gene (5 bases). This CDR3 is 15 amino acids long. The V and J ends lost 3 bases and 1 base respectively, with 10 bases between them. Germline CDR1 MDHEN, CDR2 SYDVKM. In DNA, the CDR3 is TGTGCCAGCAGTTTTGGGGGGGGAAGCAATCAGCCCCAGCATTTT. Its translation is CASSFGGGSNQPQHF.

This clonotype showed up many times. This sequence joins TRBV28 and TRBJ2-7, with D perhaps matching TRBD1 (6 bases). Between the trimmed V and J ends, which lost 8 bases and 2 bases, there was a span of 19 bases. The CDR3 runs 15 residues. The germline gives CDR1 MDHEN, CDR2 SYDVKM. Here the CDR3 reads CASEGLDRITYEQYF. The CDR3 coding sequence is TGTGCCAGCGAGGGGTTGGACAGAATAACCTACGAGCAGTACTTC.

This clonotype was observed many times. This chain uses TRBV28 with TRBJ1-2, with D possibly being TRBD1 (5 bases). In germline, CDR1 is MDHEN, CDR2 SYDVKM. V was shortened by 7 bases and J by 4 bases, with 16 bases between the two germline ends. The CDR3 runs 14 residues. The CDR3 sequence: CASTSGTKVYGYTF. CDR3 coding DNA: TGTGCCAGCACCTCGGGGACCAAAGTCTATGGCTACACCTTC.

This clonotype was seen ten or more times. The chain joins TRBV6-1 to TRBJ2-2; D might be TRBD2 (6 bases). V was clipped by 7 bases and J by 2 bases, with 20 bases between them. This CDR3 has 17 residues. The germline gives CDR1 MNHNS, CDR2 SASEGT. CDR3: CASNPNPAGINTGELFF. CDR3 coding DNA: TGTGCCAGCAACCCCAACCCCGCGGGAATAAACACCGGGGAGCTGTTTTTT.

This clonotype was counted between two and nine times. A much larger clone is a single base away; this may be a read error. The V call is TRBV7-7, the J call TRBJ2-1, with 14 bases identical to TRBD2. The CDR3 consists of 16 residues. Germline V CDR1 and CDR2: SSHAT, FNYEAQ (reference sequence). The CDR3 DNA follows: TGTGCTAGCAGCCCGGGCGGGACTAGCGGGAGAGATGAGCAGTTCTTC. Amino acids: CASSPGGTSGRDEQFF. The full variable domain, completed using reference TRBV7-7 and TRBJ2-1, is GAGVSQSPRYKVTKRGQDVTLRCDPISSHATLYWYQQALGQGPEFLTYFNYEAQPDKSGLPSDRFSAERPEGSISTLTIQRTEQRDSAMYRCASSPGGTSGRDEQFFGPGTRLTVL.

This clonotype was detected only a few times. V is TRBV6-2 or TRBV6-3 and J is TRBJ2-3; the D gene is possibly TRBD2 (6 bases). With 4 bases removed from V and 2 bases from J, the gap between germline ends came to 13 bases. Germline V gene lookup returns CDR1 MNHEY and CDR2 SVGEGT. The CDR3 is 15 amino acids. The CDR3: CASSLHSGNTDTQYF. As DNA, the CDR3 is TGTGCCAGCAGTTTACATAGCGGAAACACAGATACGCAGTATTTT.

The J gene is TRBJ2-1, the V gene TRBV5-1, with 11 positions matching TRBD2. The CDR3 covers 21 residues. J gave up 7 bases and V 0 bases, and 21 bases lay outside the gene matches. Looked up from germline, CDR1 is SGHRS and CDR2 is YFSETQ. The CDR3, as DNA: TGCGCCAGCAGCTTGGCGGCTTCCGGGACAGGAGTAGCGGGGGGGCGTAATGAGCAGTTCTTC. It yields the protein CASSLAASGTGVAGGRNEQFF. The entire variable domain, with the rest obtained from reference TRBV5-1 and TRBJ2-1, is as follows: KAGVTQTPRYLIKTRGQQVTLSCSPISGHRSVSWYQQTPGQGLQFLFEYFSETQRNKGNFPGRFSGRQFSNSRSEMNVSTLELGDSALYLCASSLAASGTGVAGGRNEQFFGPGTRLTVL.

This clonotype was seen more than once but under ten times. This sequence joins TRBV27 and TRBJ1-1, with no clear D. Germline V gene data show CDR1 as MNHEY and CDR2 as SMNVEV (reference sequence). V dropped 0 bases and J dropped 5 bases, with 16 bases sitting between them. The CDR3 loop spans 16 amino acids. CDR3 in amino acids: CASSLSIAGSGTEAFF. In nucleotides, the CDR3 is TGTGCCAGCAGTTTATCAATAGCGGGGTCGGGGACTGAAGCTTTCTTT.

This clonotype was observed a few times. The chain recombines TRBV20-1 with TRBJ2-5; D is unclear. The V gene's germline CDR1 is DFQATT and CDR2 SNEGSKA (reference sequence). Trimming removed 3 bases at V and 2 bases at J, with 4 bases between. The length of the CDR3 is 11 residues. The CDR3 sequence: CSARPQETQYF. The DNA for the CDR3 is TGCAGTGCTAGGCCTCAAGAGACCCAGTACTTC.

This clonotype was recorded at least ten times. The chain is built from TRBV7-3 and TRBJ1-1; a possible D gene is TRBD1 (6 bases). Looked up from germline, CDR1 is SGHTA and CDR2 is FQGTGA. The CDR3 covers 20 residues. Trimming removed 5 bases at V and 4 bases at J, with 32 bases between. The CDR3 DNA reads TGTGCCAGCAGCACGCCACAGGGCCCGCGTCCGCCTTTTTTCCGCACTGAAGCTTTCTTT. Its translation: CASSTPQGPRPPFFRTEAFF.

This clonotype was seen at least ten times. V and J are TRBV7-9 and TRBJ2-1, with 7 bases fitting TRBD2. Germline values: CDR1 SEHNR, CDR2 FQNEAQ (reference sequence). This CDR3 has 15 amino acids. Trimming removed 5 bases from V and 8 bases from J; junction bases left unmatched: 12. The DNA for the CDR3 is TGTGCCAGCAGCCAAGGGACTACCTCGATTGATGAGCAGTTCTTC. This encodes CASSQGTTSIDEQFF.

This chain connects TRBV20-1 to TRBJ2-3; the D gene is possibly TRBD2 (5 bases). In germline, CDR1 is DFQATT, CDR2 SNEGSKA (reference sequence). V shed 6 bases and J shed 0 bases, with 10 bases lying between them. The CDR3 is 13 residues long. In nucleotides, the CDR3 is TGCAGTGCCCGGACTCGTAGCACAGATACGCAGTATTTT. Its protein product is CSARTRSTDTQYF.

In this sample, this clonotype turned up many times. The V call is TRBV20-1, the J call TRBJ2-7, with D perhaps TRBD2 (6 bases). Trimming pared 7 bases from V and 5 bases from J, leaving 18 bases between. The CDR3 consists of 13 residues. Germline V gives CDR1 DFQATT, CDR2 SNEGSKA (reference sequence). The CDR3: CSGRDSGFHEQYF. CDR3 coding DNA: TGCAGTGGCCGGGACTCGGGGTTCCACGAGCAGTACTTC.

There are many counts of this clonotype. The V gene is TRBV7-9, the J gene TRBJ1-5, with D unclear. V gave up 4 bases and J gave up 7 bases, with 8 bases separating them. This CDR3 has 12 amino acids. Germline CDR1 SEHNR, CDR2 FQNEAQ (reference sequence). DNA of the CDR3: TGTGCCAGCAGCTCTACGGACCAGCCCCAGCATTTT. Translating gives CASSSTDQPQHF.

In nucleotides, the CDR3 is TGCAGCGTTGACTTGGGGCCTGGGGCTTTCTTT. Translating gives CSVDLGPGAFF. V is TRBV29-1 and J is TRBJ1-1, with a possible D match to TRBD1 (5 bases). Trimming removed 3 bases at V and 11 bases at J, with 13 bases between. The CDR3 sequence is 11 residues long. Germline values: CDR1 SQVTM, CDR2 ANQGSEA.

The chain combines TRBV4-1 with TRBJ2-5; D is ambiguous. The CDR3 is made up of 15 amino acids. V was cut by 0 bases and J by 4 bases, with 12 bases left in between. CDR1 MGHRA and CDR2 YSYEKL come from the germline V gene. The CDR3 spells CASSQEGRITETQYF. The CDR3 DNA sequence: TGCGCCAGCAGCCAAGAGGGCCGGATTACAGAGACCCAGTACTTC.

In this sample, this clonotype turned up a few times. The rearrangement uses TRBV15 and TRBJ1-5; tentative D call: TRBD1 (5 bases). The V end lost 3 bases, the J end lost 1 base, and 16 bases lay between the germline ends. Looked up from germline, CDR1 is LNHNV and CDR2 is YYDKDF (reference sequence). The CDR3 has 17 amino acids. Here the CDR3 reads CATSSGRGPASNQPQHF. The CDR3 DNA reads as TGTGCCACCAGCAGTGGGAGGGGCCCTGCGAGCAATCAGCCCCAGCATTTT.

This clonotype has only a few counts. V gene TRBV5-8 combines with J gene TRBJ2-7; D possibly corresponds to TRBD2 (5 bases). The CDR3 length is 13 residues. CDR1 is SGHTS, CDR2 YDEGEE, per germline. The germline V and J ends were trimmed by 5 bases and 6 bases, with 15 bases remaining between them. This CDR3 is CASRSGSRSEQYF. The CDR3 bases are TGTGCCAGCAGATCGGGATCACGCTCCGAGCAGTACTTC.

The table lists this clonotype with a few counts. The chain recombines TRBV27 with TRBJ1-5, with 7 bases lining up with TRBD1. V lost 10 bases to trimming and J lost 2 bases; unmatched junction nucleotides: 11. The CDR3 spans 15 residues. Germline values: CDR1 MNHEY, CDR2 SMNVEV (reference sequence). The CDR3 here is CATHEGGSGNQPQHF. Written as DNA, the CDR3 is TGTGCCACCCACGAAGGGGGCTCAGGCAATCAGCCCCAGCATTTT.

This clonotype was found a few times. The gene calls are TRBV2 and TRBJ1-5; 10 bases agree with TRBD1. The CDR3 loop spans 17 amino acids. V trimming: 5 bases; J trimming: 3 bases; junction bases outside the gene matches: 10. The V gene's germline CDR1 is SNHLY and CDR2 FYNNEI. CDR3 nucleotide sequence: TGTGCCAGCAGTCGATACCGGGACAGGGGTTTCAATCAGCCCCAGCATTTT. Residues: CASSRYRDRGFNQPQHF.

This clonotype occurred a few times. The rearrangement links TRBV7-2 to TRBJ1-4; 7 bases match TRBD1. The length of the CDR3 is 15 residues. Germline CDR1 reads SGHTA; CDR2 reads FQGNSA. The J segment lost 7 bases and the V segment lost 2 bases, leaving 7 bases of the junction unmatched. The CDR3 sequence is CASSLSSGGAEKLFF. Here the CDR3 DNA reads TGTGCCAGCAGCTTATCATCAGGGGGGGCTGAAAAACTGTTTTTT.

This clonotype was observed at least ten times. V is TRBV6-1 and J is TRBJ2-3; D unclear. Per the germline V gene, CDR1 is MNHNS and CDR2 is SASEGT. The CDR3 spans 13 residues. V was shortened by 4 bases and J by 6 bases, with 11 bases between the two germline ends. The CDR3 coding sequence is TGTGCCAGCAGTGTCTTTTCGTCCGATACGCAGTATTTT. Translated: CASSVFSSDTQYF.

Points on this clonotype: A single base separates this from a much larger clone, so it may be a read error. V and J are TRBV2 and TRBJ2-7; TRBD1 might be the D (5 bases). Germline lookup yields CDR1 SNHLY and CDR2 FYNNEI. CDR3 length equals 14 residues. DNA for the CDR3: TGTGCCAGCAGTGAAGCGGGGCAGGCCTACGCGCAGTACTTC. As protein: CASSEAGQAYAQYF. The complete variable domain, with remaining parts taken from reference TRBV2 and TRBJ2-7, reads EPEVTQTPSHQVTQMGQEVILRCVPISNHLYFYWYRQILGQKVEFLVSFYNNEISEKSEIFDDQFSVERPDGSNFTLKIRSTKLEDSAMYFCASSEAGQAYAQYFGPGTRLTVT.

The CDR3 reads CASSPGLGQTQYF. CDR3 nucleotide sequence: TGTGCCAGCAGCCCGGGTTTGGGTCAGACCCAGTACTTC. V gene TRBV4-2 combines with J gene TRBJ2-5; D is unclear. Germline V lookup: CDR1 LGHNA, CDR2 YNFKEQ. The V and J ends lost 4 bases and 6 bases respectively, with 12 bases between them. This CDR3 region has 13 residues.

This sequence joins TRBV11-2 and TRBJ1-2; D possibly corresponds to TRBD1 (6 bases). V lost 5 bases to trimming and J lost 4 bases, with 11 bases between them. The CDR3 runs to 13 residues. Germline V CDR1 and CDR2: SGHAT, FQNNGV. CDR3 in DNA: TGTGCCAGCAGCCACGAGGGGGTCTATGGCTACACCTTC. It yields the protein CASSHEGVYGYTF.

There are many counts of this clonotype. CDR3 residues: CASSGSGTGFGELFF. The CDR3 DNA follows: TGTGCCAGCAGTGGCTCCGGGACAGGGTTCGGGGAGCTGTTTTTT. The chain uses TRBV6-1 and TRBJ2-2, with TRBD1 matching over 9 bases. Losses at the gene ends were 4 bases for V and 7 bases for J; bases not matched to a gene: 7. The CDR3 covers 15 residues. Germline CDR1 is MNHNS and CDR2 is SASEGT.